The 29 T cell receptor beta chains below all came from one sample that was sequenced in a study of cytomegalovirus exposure and HLA in healthy donors. PCR was performed using 60 Vbeta and 13 Jbeta primers. Sequenced by immunoSEQ multiplex PCR; TCRdb stores in-frame clones only, minus some. This sample has about 140,000 clones, with approximately 80% found just once. Sequencing was carried out using PBMCs. These receptors all come from a woman aged 50 to 65 in good health and CMV-seropositive.

This chain uses TRBV30 with TRBJ1-3; no reliable D call. The CDR3 totals 15 residues. Germline CDR1 and CDR2: GTSNPN and SVGIG (reference sequence). V lost 4 bases, J lost 0 bases, and 13 bases lay in between. This CDR3 reads CAWTPLSGSGNTIYF. The CDR3 nucleotides read TGTGCCTGGACCCCGCTTTCGGGCTCTGGAAACACCATATATTTT. Looking up the rest from reference TRBV30 and TRBJ1-3 gives the full variable domain: SQTIHQWPATLVQPVGSPLSLECTVEGTSNPNLYWYRQAAGRGLQLLFYSVGIGQISSEVPQNLSASRPQDRQFILSSKKLLLSDSGFYLCAWTPLSGSGNTIYFGEGSWLTVV.

V is TRBV27 and J is TRBJ2-2; 8 nucleotides align to TRBD1. Unmatched junction bases numbered 10, after V lost 3 bases and J lost 7 bases. The CDR3 extends over 16 amino acids. The germline V gene has CDR1 MNHEY and CDR2 SMNVEV (reference sequence). In DNA form, the CDR3 reads TGTGCCAGCAGTTTGGGATCAGGGGGCGGAGGCGGGGAGCTGTTTTTT. Translated, it gives CASSLGSGGGGGELFF.

The genes are TRBV4-2 and TRBJ2-7, with TRBD1 matching 11 bases. The CDR3 length is 17 residues. CDR1 and CDR2 from the germline V gene are LGHNA and YNFKEQ. V trimming: 1 base; J trimming: 1 base; junction bases outside the gene matches: 6. CDR3 DNA sequence: TGTGCCAGCAGCCAAGCTGCCGGGACAGGGGGTTCCTACGAGCAGTACTTC. This gives the protein CASSQAAGTGGSYEQYF.

This sequence joins TRBV5-1 and TRBJ1-4; 11 bases match TRBD1. There are 16 residues in the CDR3. V lost 4 bases and J lost 4; bases outside the gene matches: 6. The germline gives CDR1 SGHRS, CDR2 YFSETQ. The CDR3 region has the DNA TGCGCCAGCAGCCCAGGACAGGGGGCTGGTAATGAAAAACTGTTTTTT. Its protein is CASSPGQGAGNEKLFF.

This clone was found once. The chain is built from TRBV30 and TRBJ2-7, with D maybe TRBD1 (5 bases). The V end was cut by 2 bases, the J end by 5 bases, with 7 bases between. This CDR3 is built from 11 residues. Germline CDR1 reads GTSNPN; CDR2 reads SVGIG (reference sequence). CDR3 DNA sequence: TGTGCCTGGAGTAGGGGTAACGAGCAGTACTTC. It specifies CAWSRGNEQYF. Combining the CDR3 with reference TRBV30 and TRBJ2-7 gives the whole variable domain SQTIHQWPATLVQPVGSPLSLECTVEGTSNPNLYWYRQAAGRGLQLLFYSVGIGQISSEVPQNLSASRPQDRQFILSSKKLLLSDSGFYLCAWSRGNEQYFGPGTRLTVT.

The chain employs TRBV19 and TRBJ1-1; D is uncertain. Germline values: CDR1 LNHDA, CDR2 SQIVND (reference sequence). The CDR3 sequence is 13 residues long. The V and J ends lost 7 bases and 5 bases respectively, with 14 bases between them. This CDR3 is CASTGSRGTEAFF. In DNA form, the CDR3 reads TGTGCCAGTACGGGGTCCCGAGGGACTGAAGCTTTCTTT.

The V gene is TRBV7-9, the J gene TRBJ2-3; D may be TRBD1 (5 bases). Germline CDR1 reads SEHNR; CDR2 reads FQNEAQ (reference sequence). This CDR3 has 15 residues. Trimming removed 3 bases from V and 4 bases from J, with 14 bases in between. The CDR3 spells CASSLNRLRSDTQYF. DNA for the CDR3: TGTGCCAGCAGCTTGAACAGGTTAAGATCAGATACGCAGTATTTT. The entire variable domain, with the rest obtained from reference TRBV7-9 and TRBJ2-3, is as follows: DTGVSQNPRHKITKRGQNVTFRCDPISEHNRLYWYRQTLGQGPEFLTYFQNEAQLEKSRLLSDRFSAERPKGSFSTLEIQRTEQGDSAMYLCASSLNRLRSDTQYFGPGTRLTVL.

The chain recombines TRBV10-3 with TRBJ2-7; tentatively, D is TRBD1 (6 bases). The CDR3 is made up of 16 amino acids. Germline V gene data show CDR1 as ENHRY and CDR2 as SYGVKD. Trimming stripped 2 bases from V and 0 bases from J, with 14 bases between. CDR3: CAISEPLWGRSYEQYF. CDR3 in DNA: TGTGCCATCAGTGAGCCCCTATGGGGGCGCTCCTACGAGCAGTACTTC.

The gene calls are TRBV2 and TRBJ1-4; D call uncertain. Germline assignment: CDR1 SNHLY and CDR2 FYNNEI. Trimming removed 1 base at V and 4 bases at J, with 13 bases between. CDR3 length equals 16 residues. The CDR3 bases are TGTGCCAGCAGTGAAGGAGGAGCCCCCCTTAATGAAAAACTGTTTTTT. Its protein is CASSEGGAPLNEKLFF.

The chain links TRBV10-2 to TRBJ2-1, with 10 positions matching TRBD2. After removal of 10 bases from V and 5 bases from J, the junction contained 20 bases not matched to a gene. There are 18 residues in the CDR3. Germline assignment: CDR1 WSHSY and CDR2 SAAADI. The CDR3 nucleotides are TGCGCCAACTCCGGGACTAGCGTCAACTCGGCACTAGACAATGAGCAGTTCTTC. Translated, it gives CANSGTSVNSALDNEQFF.

Points on this clone: Other nucleotide sequences in the sample specify the same CDR3. This chain uses TRBV5-6 with TRBJ1-1; TRBD1 is a possible D gene (5 bases). V was trimmed by 2 bases and J by 1 base, leaving 6 bases between them. Germline lookup yields CDR1 SGHDT and CDR2 YYEEEE. The CDR3 has 13 amino acids. The CDR3 loop is CASSFDRNTEAFF. The CDR3 bases are TGTGCCAGCAGCTTTGACAGGAACACTGAAGCTTTCTTT.

The gene calls are TRBV5-4 and TRBJ2-5; 7 bases are shared with TRBD1. V was pared by 4 bases and J by 5 bases, with 11 bases of the junction left unmatched. The germline CDR1 and CDR2 sequences are SGHNT and YYREEE (reference sequence). CDR3 length: 15 residues. The CDR3 bases are TGTGCCAGCAGCAGCGGTAAGGGGGCGGTGGAGACCCAGTACTTC. Protein sequence: CASSSGKGAVETQYF.

The gene calls are TRBV2 and TRBJ2-2; 12 bases are shared with TRBD2. The CDR3 totals 19 residues. Germline CDR1 SNHLY, CDR2 FYNNEI. V was clipped by 0 bases and J by 5 bases; unmatched bases: 10. The CDR3 here is CASSEARASGGARTGELFF. CDR3 DNA sequence: TGTGCCAGCAGTGAAGCGAGGGCTAGCGGGGGGGCTAGGACCGGGGAGCTGTTTTTT.

This clone turned up a few times. This chain joins TRBV4-1 and TRBJ1-3, with D uncertain. Germline lookup yields CDR1 MGHRA and CDR2 YSYEKL. This CDR3 is built from 15 residues. Trimming took 0 bases from V and 0 from J, leaving 6 bases between them. CDR3 sequence: CASSQDRYSGNTIYF. The CDR3 nucleotides are TGCGCCAGCAGCCAAGACAGGTACTCTGGAAACACCATATATTTT.

This clone was seen a few times. The genes are TRBV29-1 and TRBJ2-2; possibly TRBD1 for D (6 bases). CDR1 and CDR2 from the germline V gene are SQVTM and ANQGSEA. The V end lost 6 bases, the J end lost 4 bases, and 18 bases lay between the germline ends. CDR3 length equals 15 residues. CDR3 loop: CSVALGAGLTGELFF. The CDR3 DNA reads TGCAGCGTGGCCCTGGGGGCAGGGCTCACCGGGGAGCTGTTTTTT.

This clone was found a few times. The chain joins TRBV7-6 to TRBJ2-7; TRBD2 agrees at 7 bases. Losses at the gene ends were 5 bases for V and 2 bases for J; bases not matched to a gene: 0. The CDR3 is 12 residues long. The V gene's germline CDR1 is SGHVS and CDR2 FNYEAQ. DNA for the CDR3: TGTGCCAGCAGCGGACTAGCCTACGAGCAGTACTTC. Translated, it gives CASSGLAYEQYF.

The genes are TRBV18 and TRBJ1-1, with 7 bases aligning to TRBD1. CDR1 and CDR2 from the germline V gene are KGHSH and LQKENI. The CDR3 sequence is 13 residues long. The ends lost 6 bases at V and 3 bases at J; junction bases unmatched: 4. In DNA form, the CDR3 reads TGTGCCAGCTCGCAGGGGACAGACACTGAAGCTTTCTTT. Amino acids: CASSQGTDTEAFF.

CDR3 in amino acids: CASNLDRGHTGELFF. As DNA, the CDR3 is TGTGCCAGCAACCTTGACAGGGGGCACACCGGGGAGCTGTTTTTT. The rearrangement uses TRBV6-1 and TRBJ2-2; 10 bases fit TRBD1. The length of the CDR3 is 15 residues. The V gene's germline CDR1 is MNHNS and CDR2 SASEGT. After removal of 7 bases from V and 3 bases from J, the junction contained 5 bases not matched to a gene.

The V call is TRBV7-2, the J call TRBJ2-3, with TRBD2 identical over 8 bases. This CDR3 is 15 amino acids long. Losses at the gene ends were 5 bases for V and 5 bases for J; bases not matched to a gene: 9. The germline gives CDR1 SGHTA, CDR2 FQGNSA. The CDR3 sequence is CASSREGGMGDTQYF. CDR3 coding DNA: TGTGCCAGCAGCCGGGAGGGGGGGATGGGAGATACGCAGTATTTT.

The chain uses TRBV7-2 and TRBJ1-6, with D hard to call. Germline CDR1 is SGHTA and CDR2 is FQGNSA. Trimming left V 7 bases short and J 7 bases short, with 14 bases between. The CDR3 is 14 amino acids. The CDR3 coding sequence is TGTGCCAGCACCCGCGGGGTGGGCAATTCACCCCTCCACTTT. Its translation is CASTRGVGNSPLHF. The full variable domain, its missing parts supplied by reference TRBV7-2 and TRBJ1-6, is GAGVSQSPSNKVTEKGKDVELRCDPISGHTALYWYRQSLGQGLEFLIYFQGNSAPDKSGLPSDRFSAERTGGSVSTLTIQRTQQEDSAVYLCASTRGVGNSPLHFGNGTRLTVT.

In its sample, this clone was seen a few times. The rearrangement links TRBV9 to TRBJ1-6; a weak D match, TRBD1 (6 bases). This CDR3 spans 15 amino acids. Looked up from germline, CDR1 is SGDLS and CDR2 is YYNGEE. Between the trimmed V and J ends, which lost 0 bases and 13 bases, there was a span of 17 bases. CDR3 nucleotide sequence: TGTGCCAGCAGCGTAGAACCTACAGGGAAAGGGCCCCTCCACTTT. As protein: CASSVEPTGKGPLHF.

This sequence joins TRBV5-1 and TRBJ1-1, with a possible D match to TRBD1 (5 bases). CDR1 is SGHRS and CDR2 is YFSETQ in the germline V gene. Between the trimmed V and J ends, which lost 1 base and 3 bases, there was a span of 7 bases. The CDR3 is 13 amino acids. In DNA, the CDR3 is TGCGCCAGCAGCTTGAGACAGTACACTGAAGCTTTCTTT. Translating gives CASSLRQYTEAFF. The full variable domain, in which reference TRBV5-1 and TRBJ1-1 provide the parts outside the CDR3, is KAGVTQTPRYLIKTRGQQVTLSCSPISGHRSVSWYQQTPGQGLQFLFEYFSETQRNKGNFPGRFSGRQFSNSRSEMNVSTLELGDSALYLCASSLRQYTEAFFGQGTRLTVV.

The chain combines TRBV5-1 with TRBJ1-1; D is ambiguous. This CDR3 is 13 amino acids long. V was pared by 8 bases and J by 1 base, with 12 bases between. CDR1 SGHRS and CDR2 YFSETQ come from the germline V gene. The CDR3 nucleotides are TGCGCCAGTGAGGGAAACCCGAACACTGAAGCTTTCTTT. This translates into CASEGNPNTEAFF.

This clone has only one observation. The V and J genes are TRBV5-5 and TRBJ1-2, with D hard to call. The CDR3 totals 14 residues. V dropped 4 bases and J dropped 4 bases, with 14 bases sitting between them. The germline V gene encodes CDR1 SGHKS and CDR2 YYEKEE (reference sequence). CDR3 in DNA: TGTGCCAGCAGCCTCGCGGGAATACCCTATGGCTACACCTTC. Translation: CASSLAGIPYGYTF. The entire variable domain, with the rest obtained from reference TRBV5-5 and TRBJ1-2, is as follows: DAGVTQSPTHLIKTRGQQVTLRCSPISGHKSVSWYQQVLGQGPQFIFQYYEKEERGRGNFPDRFSARQFPNYSSELNVNALLLGDSALYLCASSLAGIPYGYTFGSGTRLTVV.

This clone was seen only a few times. V and J are TRBV7-2 and TRBJ1-5; tentatively, D is TRBD1 (5 bases). The CDR3 consists of 14 residues. Germline V gene lookup returns CDR1 SGHTA and CDR2 FQGNSA. V shed 2 bases and J shed 3 bases, with 8 bases lying between them. CDR3 nucleotide sequence: TGTGCCAGCAGCTTATCCAGGGACAATCAGCCCCAGCATTTT. This encodes CASSLSRDNQPQHF.

V and J are TRBV19 and TRBJ2-3, with D possibly being TRBD2 (6 bases). The CDR3 runs to 14 residues. The V gene lost 5 bases and the J gene lost 2 bases, with 11 bases spanning the gap. Germline V gene data show CDR1 as LNHDA and CDR2 as SQIVND (reference sequence). CDR3 coding DNA: TGTGCCAGTAGTGGAGCGGGCATCACAGATACGCAGTATTTT. This gives the protein CASSGAGITDTQYF.

The gene calls are TRBV12-5 and TRBJ2-7; TRBD1 matches 7 bases. The length of the CDR3 is 14 residues. Germline CDR1 and CDR2: LGHNT and FRNRAP. Trimming at V came to 7 bases and at J to 1 base, leaving 7 bases not matched to a gene. CDR3 amino acids: CASAPDRPSYEQYF. The CDR3 nucleotides are TGTGCTAGTGCCCCGGACAGGCCATCCTACGAGCAGTACTTC.

The chain carries TRBV10-3 and TRBJ1-2; D unclear. The CDR3 loop spans 14 amino acids. The germline V and J ends were trimmed by 2 bases and 8 bases, with 15 bases remaining between them. CDR1 and CDR2 from the germline V gene are ENHRY and SYGVKD. The CDR3 nucleotides read TGTGCCATCAGTGAGGGACCGGGGTTGGGAGGCTACACCTTC. This sequence encodes CAISEGPGLGGYTF.

CDR3 sequence: CATSRASGGRTDTQYF. The CDR3 nucleotides read TGTGCCACCAGCAGAGCGAGCGGGGGGCGCACAGATACGCAGTATTTT. The rearrangement joins TRBV15 to TRBJ2-3; 9 positions match TRBD2. The CDR3 runs to 16 residues. J lost 1 base, V lost 1 base, and 3 bases had no gene match. Germline V CDR1 and CDR2: LNHNV, YYDKDF (reference sequence).